These 17 T cell receptor beta chains came from one sample sequenced in a study of CD4 and CD8 cells across lung adenocarcinoma regions. TCRdb re-called the PCR reads with MiXCR, one entry per CDR3 protein. The sample records about 10,000 distinct CDR3 sequences, over 45% being singletons. Material: CD8+ T cells from the margin of a lung tumor. Receptors originate from a male donor with lung adenocarcinoma. The CD4 and CD8 labels of this study may be unreliable.

J is TRBJ2-2 and V is TRBV6-1, with a tentative D call TRBD2 (6 bases). The CDR3 totals 15 residues. Germline values: CDR1 MNHNS, CDR2 SASEGT. V was trimmed by 7 bases and J by 5 bases, leaving 17 bases between them. The CDR3 loop reads CASNIETRETGELFF. The CDR3 DNA sequence: TGTGCCAGCAACATAGAGACTAGGGAGACCGGGGAGCTGTTTTTT.

This clonotype was seen a handful of times. The genes are TRBV19 and TRBJ2-4; D perhaps matches TRBD2 (6 bases). The CDR3 is 15 amino acids. CDR1 is LNHDA and CDR2 is SQIVND in the germline V gene (reference sequence). V was cut by 6 bases and J by 0 bases, with 12 bases left in between. CDR3 DNA: TGTGCCAGTAGAGGATGGGGGGAAGCCAAAAACATTCAGTACTTC. It translates to CASRGWGEAKNIQYF.

This clonotype was seen a few times. This chain uses TRBV7-8 with TRBJ1-5; the D is unclear. V was cut by 1 base and J by 0 bases, with 7 bases left in between. The CDR3 consists of 15 residues. Germline values: CDR1 SGHVS, CDR2 FQNEAQ. The CDR3 sequence is CASSLGAASNQPQHF. CDR3 in DNA: TGTGCCAGCAGCTTAGGGGCCGCTAGCAATCAGCCCCAGCATTTT. The full variable domain, rest sourced from reference TRBV7-8 and TRBJ1-5, is GAGVSQSPRYKVAKRGQDVALRCDPISGHVSLFWYQQALGQGPEFLTYFQNEAQLDKSGLPSDRFFAERPEGSVSTLKIQRTQQEDSAVYLCASSLGAASNQPQHFGDGTRLSIL.

V gene TRBV6-4 combines with J gene TRBJ2-3; D call uncertain. The CDR3 spans 19 residues. Per the germline V gene, CDR1 is MRHNA and CDR2 is SNTAGT. Trimming left V 7 bases short and J 0 bases short, with 26 bases between. CDR3 sequence (DNA): TGTGCCAGCATTAACGGGTGGCCATATGCTGCTGCTAGCACAGATACGCAGTATTTT. Amino acid sequence: CASINGWPYAAASTDTQYF.

This clonotype is medium-sized (0.01 to 0.1%). The chain links TRBV6-1 to TRBJ2-7; 10 bases agree with TRBD2. V shed 10 bases and J 0 bases; nucleotides not matched to a gene: 6. Looked up from germline, CDR1 is MNHNS and CDR2 is SASEGT. The CDR3 is 14 residues long. This CDR3 is CATNLAGVSYEQYF. CDR3 sequence (DNA): TGTGCCACGAACCTAGCGGGGGTCTCCTACGAGCAGTACTTC.

V is TRBV6-1 and J is TRBJ2-1; D ambiguous. Germline V gene sequence: CDR1 MNHNS, CDR2 SASEGT. The CDR3 contains 15 residues. The V and J ends lost 6 bases and 7 bases respectively, with 19 bases between them. In DNA, the CDR3 is TGTGCCAGCAGCTCTGGGTTTGGCGTAACTAATGAGCAGTTCTTC. Encoded protein: CASSSGFGVTNEQFF.

Note on this clonotype: The junction shows a germline mismatch at one end, possibly a read error. V usage is TRBV6-4 and J usage is TRBJ2-3; tentatively, D is TRBD2 (6 bases). The CDR3 runs 15 residues. Germline CDR1 is MRHNA and CDR2 is SNTAGT. The CDR3 loop reads CASSDAGLGKDMQYF. The CDR3 nucleotides are TGTGCCAGCAGTGATGCGGGATTAGGCAAAGATATGCAGTATTTC.

Regarding this clonotype: One junction end disagrees with the germline gene, perhaps due to a read error. The rearrangement links TRBV27 to TRBJ2-3; D assignment may be TRBD1 or TRBD2 (5 bases each). The CDR3 sequence is 14 residues long. Germline V gene data show CDR1 as MNHEY and CDR2 as SMNVEV (reference sequence). The CDR3 bases are TGTGCCAGCAGCTTCCGCCAGGGAGATAATACGCAGTATTTC. This encodes CASSFRQGDNTQYF.

This clonotype is a singleton in its sample. The chain is built from TRBV10-3 and TRBJ2-5; tentative D call: TRBD1 (5 bases). This CDR3 has 13 amino acids. The V gene's germline CDR1 is ENHRY and CDR2 SYGVKD. V gave up 4 bases and J gave up 3 bases, with 9 bases separating them. CDR3: CAISARVEETQYF. CDR3 DNA sequence: TGTGCCATCAGTGCCAGGGTAGAAGAGACCCAGTACTTC.

The V gene is TRBV5-1, the J gene TRBJ2-3, with TRBD1 identical over 7 bases. In germline, CDR1 is SGHRS, CDR2 YFSETQ. This CDR3 comprises 16 residues. Trimming removed 4 bases from V and 2 bases from J; junction bases left unmatched: 10. CDR3 sequence reads: CASSRGTDLFTDTQYF. The CDR3 DNA reads as TGCGCCAGCAGCAGGGGGACAGATCTTTTCACAGATACGCAGTATTTT.

The genes are TRBV6-4 and TRBJ2-3; 9 bases fit TRBD2. The J call is uncertain, as TRBJ2-7 better fits the DNA end. Looked up from germline, CDR1 is MRHNA and CDR2 is SNTAGT. This CDR3 spans 15 amino acids. This chain's CDR3 is CASSAPGLATDTQYF. In DNA, the CDR3 is TGTGCCAGCAGTGCTCCGGGACTAGCCACAGATACGCAGTACTTC.

A few counts support this clonotype. The CDR3 bases are TGTGCCAGCAGCTTTCAGACAGTTGGAATCCCAGATACGCAGTATTTT. Encoded protein: CASSFQTVGIPDTQYF. This chain uses TRBV7-9 with TRBJ2-3, with a possible D match to TRBD1 (5 bases). V dropped 3 bases and J dropped 4 bases, with 17 bases sitting between them. Germline-derived CDR1 and CDR2 are SEHNR and FQNEAQ (reference sequence). The CDR3 covers 16 residues. Using reference TRBV7-9 and TRBJ2-3 for the parts outside the CDR3, the full variable domain is DTGVSQNPRHKITKRGQNVTFRCDPISEHNRLYWYRQTLGQGPEFLTYFQNEAQLEKSRLLSDRFSAERPKGSFSTLEIQRTEQGDSAMYLCASSFQTVGIPDTQYFGPGTRLTVL.

This clonotype showed up just a few times. The chain recombines TRBV4-1 with TRBJ1-2; D may be TRBD1 (6 bases). With 2 bases removed from V and 0 bases from J, the gap between germline ends came to 16 bases. This CDR3 spans 17 amino acids. CDR1 is MGHRA and CDR2 is YSYEKL in the germline V gene. The DNA for the CDR3 is TGCGCCAGCAGCCAAAGGGCGGGGGCGCGAACTAACTATGGCTACACCTTC. This encodes CASSQRAGARTNYGYTF.

This clonotype was detected only once. The chain is built from TRBV6-1 and TRBJ1-2; no clear D gene. V was pared by 3 bases and J by 8 bases, with 10 bases between. The CDR3 covers 12 residues. Looked up from germline, CDR1 is MNHNS and CDR2 is SASEGT. CDR3: CASSEGLGGYTF. Here the CDR3 DNA reads TGTGCCAGCAGTGAGGGATTGGGAGGCTACACCTTC.

The chain carries TRBV7-2 and TRBJ2-1; D perhaps matches TRBD1 (5 bases). Near its end, the DNA agrees better with TRBJ2-3, so the J call may be wrong. Germline V CDR1 and CDR2: SGHTA, FQGNSA. This CDR3 has 15 amino acids. The CDR3 nucleotides are TGTGCCAGCAGCTCCCAGACTGTCAGGACAAATGAGCAGTATTTT. Its translation: CASSSQTVRTNEQYF.

The chain combines TRBV6-1 with TRBJ2-1; 8 nucleotides agree with TRBD1. The length of the CDR3 is 14 residues. The ends lost 7 bases at V and 10 bases at J; junction bases unmatched: 12. Looked up from germline, CDR1 is MNHNS and CDR2 is SASEGT. This chain's CDR3 is CASTLPDRESEQFF. The CDR3 DNA reads as TGTGCCAGCACCCTCCCGGACAGGGAGAGCGAGCAGTTCTTC.

This CDR3 is CASSLAGQDGYTF. The DNA for the CDR3 is TGTGCCAGCAGCTTAGCAGGACAAGATGGCTACACCTTC. This sequence joins TRBV7-2 and TRBJ1-2; a weak D match, TRBD1 (5 bases). V gave up 0 bases and J gave up 6 bases, with 8 bases separating them. The length of the CDR3 is 13 residues. Germline assignment: CDR1 SGHTA and CDR2 FQGNSA.